The present entry profiles one T cell receptor beta chain with its context. What it recognizes is unknown. This entry is derived from a study of CXCR3-negative and CXCR3-positive naive CD8 T cells. All TRB cDNA libraries came from 5' RACE performed with UMI labels. From its re-call of the 5' RACE reads, TCRdb lists each CDR3 protein once, without DNA. With tens of thousands of distinct CDR3 sequences in the sample, the ten largest clones hold 0.53%. The study, taken as a whole, reports: Hydrophobicity was higher for TRB CDR3s found in CXCR3-positive naive cells than in CXCR3-negative naive cells.

This CDR3 has 14 amino acids. The source is a human donor in good health. Some clones in this sample may be carry-over from other donors' samples. The sequencing sample was made of naive CXCR3+ CD8+ T cells from blood. Stated subset: CD45RO-CCR7+CD27+CD95- naive CD8+ T cells expressing CXCR3 (TNR3+). This chain links TRBV12-3 or TRBV12-4 with TRBJ1-2. CDR3: CASSLQSSIYGYTF.